The clone carrying this TCR beta chain showed up many times. Its antigen is not identified. The sample belongs to a study of T cell repertoires in cytomegalovirus infection. Study-wide context: Recently described HLA-C-restricted plus well-studied HLA-B-restricted CMV epitopes were used. General study results and limits: HLA-C-restricted TCR beta clonotypes specific for CMV led the ex vivo response. Identification of carriers of CMV plus the relevant HLA was achieved through cumulative public TCR beta family frequency.

MiXCR was run by TCRdb on the reads, yielding one entry per CDR3 protein. The data show a few hundred thousand distinct CDR3 sequences, roughly 25% seen once. There are 14 residues in the CDR3. Germline assignment: CDR1 SNHLY and CDR2 FYNNEI. The V gene end was trimmed by 6 bases and the J gene end by 5 bases; junction bases not matched to a gene: 7. V is TRBV2 and J is TRBJ2-1; 7 bases fit TRBD2. This TCR came from a human donor in good health (CMV status not recorded). Some clones in this sample may be carry-over from other donors' samples. Source: cultured PBMCs, taken from culture after CMV antigen stimulation. DNA of the CDR3: TGTGCCAGCAGGGGGGACTACTTCAACAATGAGCAGTTCTTC. This sequence encodes CASRGDYFNNEQFF.